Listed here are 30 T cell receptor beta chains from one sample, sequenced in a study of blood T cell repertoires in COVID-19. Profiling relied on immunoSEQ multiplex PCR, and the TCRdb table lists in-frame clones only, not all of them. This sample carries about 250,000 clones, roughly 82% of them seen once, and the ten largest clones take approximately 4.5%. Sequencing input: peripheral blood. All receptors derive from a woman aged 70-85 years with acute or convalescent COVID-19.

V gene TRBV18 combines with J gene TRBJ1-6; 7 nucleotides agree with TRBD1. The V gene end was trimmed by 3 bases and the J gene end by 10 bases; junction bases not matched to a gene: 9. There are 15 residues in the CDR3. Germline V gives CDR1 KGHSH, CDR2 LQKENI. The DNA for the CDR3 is TGTGCCAGCTCACCCTCCGGGACAGTATCATCACCCCTCCACTTT. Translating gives CASSPSGTVSSPLHF.

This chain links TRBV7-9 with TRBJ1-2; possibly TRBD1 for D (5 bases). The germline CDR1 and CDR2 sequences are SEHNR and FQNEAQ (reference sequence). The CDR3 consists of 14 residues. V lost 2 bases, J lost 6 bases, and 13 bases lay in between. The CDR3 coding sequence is TGTGCCAGCAGCTTATCACAGGTTTCTAATGGCTACACCTTC. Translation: CASSLSQVSNGYTF.

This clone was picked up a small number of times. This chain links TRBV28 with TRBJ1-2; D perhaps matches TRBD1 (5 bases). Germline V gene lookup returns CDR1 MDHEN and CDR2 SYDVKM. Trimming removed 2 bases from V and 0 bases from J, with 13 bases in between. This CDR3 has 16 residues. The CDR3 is CASSLTYRRSNYGYTF. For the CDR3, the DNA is TGTGCCAGCAGTTTAACGTACAGGCGATCTAACTATGGCTACACCTTC.

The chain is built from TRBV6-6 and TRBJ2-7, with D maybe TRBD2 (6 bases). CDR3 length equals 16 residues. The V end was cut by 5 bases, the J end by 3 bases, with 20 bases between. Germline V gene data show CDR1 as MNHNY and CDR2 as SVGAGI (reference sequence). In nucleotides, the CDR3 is TGTGCCAGCAGTCCTTTTATGGGAGGTTTGGGCTACGAGCAGTACTTC. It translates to CASSPFMGGLGYEQYF.

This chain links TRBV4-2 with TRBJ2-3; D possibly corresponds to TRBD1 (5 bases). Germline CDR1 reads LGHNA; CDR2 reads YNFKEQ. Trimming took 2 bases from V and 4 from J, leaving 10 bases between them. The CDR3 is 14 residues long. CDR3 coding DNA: TGTGCCAGCAGCCAAAGGGGTTCGGCAGATACGCAGTATTTT. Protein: CASSQRGSADTQYF.

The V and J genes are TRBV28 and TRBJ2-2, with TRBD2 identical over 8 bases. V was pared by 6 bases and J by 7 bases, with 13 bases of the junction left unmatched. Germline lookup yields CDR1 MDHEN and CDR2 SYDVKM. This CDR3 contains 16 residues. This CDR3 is CASSPSRGGPIGELFF. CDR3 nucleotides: TGTGCCAGCAGCCCTAGTCGGGGGGGGCCGATCGGGGAGCTGTTTTTT.

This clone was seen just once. This chain's CDR3 is CASSYSGSGGYNEQFF. Here the CDR3 DNA reads TGTGCCAGCAGTTACTCGGGTAGCGGGGGATACAATGAGCAGTTCTTC. The V and J genes are TRBV6-5 and TRBJ2-1; 9 bases map to TRBD2. Trimming took 0 bases from V and 4 from J; bases not matched to a gene: 4. The CDR3 is 16 amino acids. Germline assignment: CDR1 MNHEY and CDR2 SVGAGI.

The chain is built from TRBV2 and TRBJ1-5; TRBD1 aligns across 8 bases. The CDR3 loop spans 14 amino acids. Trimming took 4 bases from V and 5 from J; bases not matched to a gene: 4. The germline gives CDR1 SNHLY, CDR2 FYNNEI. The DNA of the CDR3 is TGTGCCAGCAGTGGGACAGGGATTTATCAGCCCCAGCATTTT. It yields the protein CASSGTGIYQPQHF.

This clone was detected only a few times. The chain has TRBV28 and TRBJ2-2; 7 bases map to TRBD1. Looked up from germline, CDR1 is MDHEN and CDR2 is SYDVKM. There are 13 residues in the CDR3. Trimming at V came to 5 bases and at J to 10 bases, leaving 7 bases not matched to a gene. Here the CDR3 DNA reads TGTGCCAGCAGTCTAGACAGGGTCGAGGAGCTGTTTTTT. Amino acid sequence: CASSLDRVEELFF.

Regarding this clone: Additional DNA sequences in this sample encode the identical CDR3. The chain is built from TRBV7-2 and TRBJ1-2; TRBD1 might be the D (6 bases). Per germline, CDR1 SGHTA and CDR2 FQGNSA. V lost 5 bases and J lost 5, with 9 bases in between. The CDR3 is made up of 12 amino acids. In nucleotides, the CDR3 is TGTGCCAGCAGCCCTACAGGGTATGGCTACACCTTC. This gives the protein CASSPTGYGYTF.

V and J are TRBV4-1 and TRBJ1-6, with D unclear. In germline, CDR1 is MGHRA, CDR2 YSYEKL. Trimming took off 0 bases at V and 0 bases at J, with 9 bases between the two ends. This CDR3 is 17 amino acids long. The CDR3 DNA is TGCGCCAGCAGCCAAGAAACTCCGAGCTCCTATAATTCACCCCTCCACTTT. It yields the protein CASSQETPSSYNSPLHF.

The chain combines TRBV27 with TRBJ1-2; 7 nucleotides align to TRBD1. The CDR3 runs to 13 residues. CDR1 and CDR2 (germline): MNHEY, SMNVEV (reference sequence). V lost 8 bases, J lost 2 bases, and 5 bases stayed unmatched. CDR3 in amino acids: CASGGQPNYGYTF. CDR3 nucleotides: TGTGCCAGCGGGGGACAGCCGAACTATGGCTACACCTTC.

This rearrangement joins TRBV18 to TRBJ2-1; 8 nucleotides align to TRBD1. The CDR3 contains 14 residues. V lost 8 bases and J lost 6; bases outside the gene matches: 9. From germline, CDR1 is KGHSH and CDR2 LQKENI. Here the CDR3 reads CASSQGQGRNEQFF. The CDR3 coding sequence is TGTGCCAGCAGCCAAGGACAGGGTCGCAATGAGCAGTTCTTC.

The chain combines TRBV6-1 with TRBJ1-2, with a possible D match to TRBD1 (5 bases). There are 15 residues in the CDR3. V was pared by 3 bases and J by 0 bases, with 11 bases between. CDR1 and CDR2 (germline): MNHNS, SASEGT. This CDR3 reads CASSDPPGSNYGYTF. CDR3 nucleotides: TGTGCCAGCAGTGACCCCCCAGGGTCTAACTATGGCTACACCTTC.

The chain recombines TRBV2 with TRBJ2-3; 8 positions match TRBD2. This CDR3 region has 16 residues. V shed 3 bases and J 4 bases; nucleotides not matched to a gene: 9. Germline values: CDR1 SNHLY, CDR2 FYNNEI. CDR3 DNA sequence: TGTGCCAGCAGTGAGTGGGGACGGGGGGGAGCAGATACGCAGTATTTT. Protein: CASSEWGRGGADTQYF. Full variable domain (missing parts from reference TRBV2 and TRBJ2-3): EPEVTQTPSHQVTQMGQEVILRCVPISNHLYFYWYRQILGQKVEFLVSFYNNEISEKSEIFDDQFSVERPDGSNFTLKIRSTKLEDSAMYFCASSEWGRGGADTQYFGPGTRLTVL.

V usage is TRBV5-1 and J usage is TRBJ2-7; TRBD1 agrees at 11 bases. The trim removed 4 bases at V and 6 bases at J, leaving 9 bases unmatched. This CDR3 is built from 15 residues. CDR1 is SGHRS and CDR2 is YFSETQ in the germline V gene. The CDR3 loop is CASSPLWTGGGEQYF. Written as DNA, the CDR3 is TGCGCCAGCAGCCCCCTCTGGACAGGGGGCGGCGAGCAGTACTTC.

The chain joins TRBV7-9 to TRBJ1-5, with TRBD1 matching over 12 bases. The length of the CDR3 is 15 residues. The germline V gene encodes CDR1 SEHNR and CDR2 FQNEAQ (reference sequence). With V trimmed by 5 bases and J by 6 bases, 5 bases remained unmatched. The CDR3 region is CASSPGQGAGQPQHF. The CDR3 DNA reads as TGTGCCAGCAGCCCGGGACAGGGGGCCGGTCAGCCCCAGCATTTT.

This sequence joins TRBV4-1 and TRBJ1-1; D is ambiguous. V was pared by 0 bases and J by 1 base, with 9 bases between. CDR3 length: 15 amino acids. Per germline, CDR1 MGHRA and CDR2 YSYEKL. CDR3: CASSQDVTTNTEAFF. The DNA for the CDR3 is TGCGCCAGCAGCCAAGATGTGACAACGAACACTGAAGCTTTCTTT.

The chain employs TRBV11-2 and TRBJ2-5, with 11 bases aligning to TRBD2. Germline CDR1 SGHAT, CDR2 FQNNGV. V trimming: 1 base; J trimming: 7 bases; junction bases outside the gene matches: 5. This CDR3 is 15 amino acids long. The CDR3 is CASSLGLAGGGTQYF. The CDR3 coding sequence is TGTGCCAGCAGCTTAGGTCTAGCGGGAGGCGGGACCCAGTACTTC.

The CDR3 nucleotides read TGTGCCAGCTCACGAACGACAGGAGCCACCTACGAGCAGTACTTC. Encoded protein: CASSRTTGATYEQYF. V gene TRBV18 combines with J gene TRBJ2-7; D may be TRBD1 (6 bases). The V and J ends lost 4 bases and 2 bases respectively, with 15 bases between them. The length of the CDR3 is 15 residues. Germline V gene sequence: CDR1 KGHSH, CDR2 LQKENI.

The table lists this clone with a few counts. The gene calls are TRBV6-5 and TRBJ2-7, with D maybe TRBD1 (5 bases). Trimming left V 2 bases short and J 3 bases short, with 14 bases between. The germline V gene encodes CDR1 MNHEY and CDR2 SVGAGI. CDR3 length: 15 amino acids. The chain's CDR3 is CASSYTSGQGYEQYF. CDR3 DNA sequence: TGTGCCAGCAGTTACACCTCCGGGCAGGGCTACGAGCAGTACTTC.

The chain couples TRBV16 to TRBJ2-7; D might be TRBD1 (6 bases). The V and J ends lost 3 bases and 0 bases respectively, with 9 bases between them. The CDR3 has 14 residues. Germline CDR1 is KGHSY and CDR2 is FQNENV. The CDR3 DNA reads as TGTGCCAGCAGCCATCTGGACAGCTCCTACGAGCAGTACTTC. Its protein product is CASSHLDSSYEQYF.

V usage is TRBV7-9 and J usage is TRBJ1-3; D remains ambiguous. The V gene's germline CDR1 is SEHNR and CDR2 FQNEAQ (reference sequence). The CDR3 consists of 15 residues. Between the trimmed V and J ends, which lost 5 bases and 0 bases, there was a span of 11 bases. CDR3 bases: TGTGCCAGCAGCCCTGAACTCTACTCTGGAAACACCATATATTTT. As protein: CASSPELYSGNTIYF.

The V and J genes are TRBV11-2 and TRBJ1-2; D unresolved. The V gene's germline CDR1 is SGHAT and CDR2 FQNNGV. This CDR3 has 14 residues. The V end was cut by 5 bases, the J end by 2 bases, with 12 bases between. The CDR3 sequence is CASSPIAANYGYTF. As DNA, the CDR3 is TGTGCCAGCAGCCCTATCGCGGCGAACTATGGCTACACCTTC.

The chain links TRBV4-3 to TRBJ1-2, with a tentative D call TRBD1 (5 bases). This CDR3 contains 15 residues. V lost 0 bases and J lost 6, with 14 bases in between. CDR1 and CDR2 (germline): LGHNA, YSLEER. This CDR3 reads CASSQDSRGVNGYTF. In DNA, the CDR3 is TGCGCCAGCAGCCAAGATTCGCGGGGCGTCAATGGCTACACCTTC.

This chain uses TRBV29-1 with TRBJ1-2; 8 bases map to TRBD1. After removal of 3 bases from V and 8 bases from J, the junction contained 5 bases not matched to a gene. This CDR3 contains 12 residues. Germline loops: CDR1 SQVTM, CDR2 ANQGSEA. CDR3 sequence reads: CSVDGQGLGYTF. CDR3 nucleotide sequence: TGCAGCGTTGACGGACAGGGCCTAGGCTACACCTTC. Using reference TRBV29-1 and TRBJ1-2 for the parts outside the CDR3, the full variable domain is SAVISQKPSRDICQRGTSLTIQCQVDSQVTMMFWYRQQPGQSLTLIATANQGSEATYESGFVIDKFPISRPNLTFSTLTVSNMSPEDSSIYLCSVDGQGLGYTFGSGTRLTVV.

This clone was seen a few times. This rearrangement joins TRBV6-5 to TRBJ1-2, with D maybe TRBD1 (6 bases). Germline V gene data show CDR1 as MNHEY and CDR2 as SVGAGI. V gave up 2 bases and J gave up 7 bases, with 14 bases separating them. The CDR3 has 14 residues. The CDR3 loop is CASSYGDMVRGYTF. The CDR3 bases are TGTGCCAGCAGTTACGGGGACATGGTGCGTGGCTACACCTTC.

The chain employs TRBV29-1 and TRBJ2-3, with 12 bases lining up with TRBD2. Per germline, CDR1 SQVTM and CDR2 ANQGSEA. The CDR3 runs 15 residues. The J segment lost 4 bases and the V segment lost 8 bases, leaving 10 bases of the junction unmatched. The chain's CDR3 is CSTDPSGGGPDTQYF. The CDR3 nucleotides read TGCAGCACCGACCCTAGCGGGGGGGGGCCAGATACGCAGTATTTT.

Here the CDR3 DNA reads TGTGCCAGCAGCAAAAGGAGACTGGACAGGGACTTTAATGAAAAACTGTTTTTT. Protein: CASSKRRLDRDFNEKLFF. The chain combines TRBV21-1 with TRBJ1-4; the table names TRBD1, a call not compared with the DNA. TRBV21-1 is tagged as a pseudogene. The CDR3 is made up of 18 amino acids.

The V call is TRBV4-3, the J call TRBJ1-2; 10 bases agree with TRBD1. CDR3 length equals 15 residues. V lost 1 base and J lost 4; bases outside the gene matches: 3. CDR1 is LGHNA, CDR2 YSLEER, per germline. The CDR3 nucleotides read TGCGCCAGCAGCCAAGGACAGGGGGCTTTCTATGGCTACACCTTC. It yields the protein CASSQGQGAFYGYTF.